Sequencing of this T cell receptor (beta chain) was carried out in a study of cytomegalovirus exposure and HLA in healthy donors. Study-wide results and caveats: Most of the TCR beta V segments (in an earlier analysis) were productive either about 87% or about 30% of the time.

Regarding this clone: Its antigen is as yet unknown.

Researchers ran the PCR with 60 Vbeta and 13 Jbeta primers. TCRdb's copy holds only in-frame clones and misses some; the assay was immunoSEQ multiplex PCR. The data contain 200,000 or so clones, roughly 84% of them singletons. Sequencing was carried out using PBMCs. This sequence originates from a girl less than two years old in good health and CMV-seronegative.

DNA for the CDR3: TGCGCCAGCAGCTTGGGACTAGCGGACCTAAATGAGCAGTTCTTC. Residues: CASSLGLADLNEQFF. J is TRBJ2-1 and V is TRBV5-1; TRBD2 agrees at 9 bases. The CDR3 is 15 residues long. Germline trimming cut 0 bases from V and 7 bases from J; bases unmatched to any gene: 5. Germline V gives CDR1 SGHRS, CDR2 YFSETQ.